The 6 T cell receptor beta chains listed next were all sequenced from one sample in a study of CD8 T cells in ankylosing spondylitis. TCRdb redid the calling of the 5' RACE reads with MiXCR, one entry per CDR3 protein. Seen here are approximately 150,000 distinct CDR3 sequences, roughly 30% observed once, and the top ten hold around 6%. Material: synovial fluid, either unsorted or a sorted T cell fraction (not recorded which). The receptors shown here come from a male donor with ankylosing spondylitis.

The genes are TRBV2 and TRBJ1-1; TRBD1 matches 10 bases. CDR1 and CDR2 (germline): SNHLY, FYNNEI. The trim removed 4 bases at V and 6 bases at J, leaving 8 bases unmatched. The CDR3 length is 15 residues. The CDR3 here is CASSGRDRGVPEAFF. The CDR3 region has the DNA TGTGCCAGCAGTGGCCGGGACAGGGGAGTGCCTGAAGCTTTCTTT.

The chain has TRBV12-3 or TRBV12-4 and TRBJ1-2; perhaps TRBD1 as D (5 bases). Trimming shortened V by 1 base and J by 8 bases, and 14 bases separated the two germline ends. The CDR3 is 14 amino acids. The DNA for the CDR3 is TGTGCCAGCAGTTTAGACAGGAGTCCCCGGGGCTACACCTTC. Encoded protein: CASSLDRSPRGYTF.

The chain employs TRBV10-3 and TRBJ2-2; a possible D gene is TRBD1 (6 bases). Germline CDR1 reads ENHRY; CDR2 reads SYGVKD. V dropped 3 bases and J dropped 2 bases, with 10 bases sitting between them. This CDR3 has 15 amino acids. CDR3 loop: CAISEGQPNTGELFF. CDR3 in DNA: TGTGCCATCAGTGAAGGACAGCCCAACACCGGGGAGCTGTTTTTT.

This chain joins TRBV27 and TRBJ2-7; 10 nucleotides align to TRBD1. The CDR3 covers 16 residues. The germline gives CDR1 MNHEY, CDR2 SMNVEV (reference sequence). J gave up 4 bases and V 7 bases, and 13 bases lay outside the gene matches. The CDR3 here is CASTPGDRGAHYEQYF. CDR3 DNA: TGTGCCAGCACCCCCGGGGACAGGGGAGCCCATTACGAGCAGTACTTC.

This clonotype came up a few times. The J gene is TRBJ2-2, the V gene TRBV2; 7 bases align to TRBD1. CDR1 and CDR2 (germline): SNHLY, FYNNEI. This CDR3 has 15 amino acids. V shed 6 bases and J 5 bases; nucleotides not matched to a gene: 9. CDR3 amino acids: CASRTGQTATGELFF. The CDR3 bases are TGTGCCAGCAGGACGGGACAGACAGCAACCGGGGAGCTGTTTTTT.

For the CDR3, the DNA is TGTGCCAGCAGCGTAAAATCGGGAGTTAGAACCGGGGAGCTGTTTTTT. Translated: CASSVKSGVRTGELFF. V is TRBV11-2 and J is TRBJ2-2; TRBD2 might be the D (6 bases). This CDR3 has 16 amino acids. The germline CDR1 and CDR2 sequences are SGHAT and FQNNGV. V was shortened by 5 bases and J by 5 bases, with 18 bases between the two germline ends.